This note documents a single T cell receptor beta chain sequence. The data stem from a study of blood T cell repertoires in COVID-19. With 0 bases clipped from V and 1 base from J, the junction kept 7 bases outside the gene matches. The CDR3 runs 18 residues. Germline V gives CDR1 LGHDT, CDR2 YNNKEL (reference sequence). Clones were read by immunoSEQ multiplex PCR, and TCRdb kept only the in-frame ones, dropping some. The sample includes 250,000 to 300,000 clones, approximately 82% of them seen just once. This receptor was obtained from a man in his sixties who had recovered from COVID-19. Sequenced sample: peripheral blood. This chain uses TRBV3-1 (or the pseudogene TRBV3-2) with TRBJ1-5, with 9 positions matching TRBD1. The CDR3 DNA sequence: TGTGCCAGCAGCCAAGATAGGGGACAGGGAAGGAGCAATCAGCCCCAGCATTTT. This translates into CASSQDRGQGRSNQPQHF.